This TCR beta chain was sequenced during a study of beta chain features in type 1 diabetes. V shed 4 bases, J shed 7 bases, and the junction held 10 bases outside the gene matches. The length of the CDR3 is 14 residues. Germline assignment: CDR1 SGDLS and CDR2 YYNGEE. Study conclusions and caveats: PCR might show a preference for shorter templates, equally across patients and controls. A moderate, significant TCRB CDR3 shortening appeared in type 1 diabetes across four CD4+ subsets. The naive, central memory and Treg TCRB repertoires looked more alike in patients than they did in healthy donors.

As concerns this clone: Its cognate antigen is unknown.

cDNA synthesis used the whole RNA isolate, giving expressed TCRB sequences. Only in-frame clones appear in the TCRdb table, and some are missing; sequencing was by immunoSEQ multiplex PCR. The sample has about 280,000 clones; approximately 15% are singletons. This TCR was sampled from a man aged 18 to 35 with type 1 diabetes. Sequenced material: naive CD4+ T cells from blood. The chain couples TRBV9 to TRBJ2-7; 8 bases fit TRBD1. CDR3 coding DNA: TGTGCCAGCAGCTTATCGGGACAGGTCGGGGAGCAGTACTTC. Translated, it gives CASSLSGQVGEQYF. The entire variable domain, with the rest obtained from reference TRBV9 and TRBJ2-7, is as follows: DSGVTQTPKHLITATGQRVTLRCSPRSGDLSVYWYQQSLDQGLQFLIQYYNGEERAKGNILERFSAQQFPDLHSELNLSSLELGDSALYFCASSLSGQVGEQYFGPGTRLTVT.